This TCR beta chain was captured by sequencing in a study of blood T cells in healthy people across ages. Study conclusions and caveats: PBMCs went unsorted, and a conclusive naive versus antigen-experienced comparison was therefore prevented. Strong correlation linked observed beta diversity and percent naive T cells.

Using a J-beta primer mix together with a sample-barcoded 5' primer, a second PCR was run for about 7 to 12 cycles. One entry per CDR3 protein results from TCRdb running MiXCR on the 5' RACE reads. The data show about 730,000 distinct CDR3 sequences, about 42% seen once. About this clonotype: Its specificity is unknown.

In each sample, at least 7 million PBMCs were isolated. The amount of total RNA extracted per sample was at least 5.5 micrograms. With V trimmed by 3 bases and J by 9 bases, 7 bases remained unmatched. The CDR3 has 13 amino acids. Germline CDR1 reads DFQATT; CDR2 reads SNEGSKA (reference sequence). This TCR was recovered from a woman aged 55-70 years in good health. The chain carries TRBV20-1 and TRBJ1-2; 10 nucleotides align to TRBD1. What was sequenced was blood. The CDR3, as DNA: TGCAGTGCTAGTGGGGGACAGGGGACAAGCTACACCTTC. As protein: CSASGGQGTSYTF.